This T cell receptor beta chain is drawn from a study of cytomegalovirus exposure and HLA in healthy donors. Notes on the study in general: An apparent linkage of common viral pathogens to several of the most significant clusters emerged in a later analysis. When a later analysis was performed, an Asian-associated ancestry cluster reportedly had fewer N-insertions than the roughly 690-donor mean. Highly shared variants forming one cluster were likely a sequencing artifact. Another analysis was done later, and it associated roughly 15,000 TCR beta sequences with HLA alleles at 0.05 false discovery rate.

Regarding this clone: Its antigen is unknown.

CDR3 length equals 14 residues. Germline V gene lookup returns CDR1 MNHEY and CDR2 SMNVEV (reference sequence). V was trimmed by 5 bases and J by 6 bases, leaving 17 bases between them. The PCR used 60 Vbeta and 13 Jbeta primers. Assay: immunoSEQ multiplex PCR; the TCRdb copy retains only in-frame clones and omits some. The sample lists 130,000 to 150,000 clones; over 60% were seen once. The source is a man in his forties in good health and CMV-seronegative. Material for sequencing was PBMCs. The rearrangement uses TRBV27 and TRBJ2-7, with D tentatively TRBD2 (6 bases). This CDR3 reads CASSPSGVIGEQYF. CDR3 sequence (DNA): TGTGCCAGCAGTCCATCGGGGGTTATAGGCGAGCAGTACTTC.